This T cell receptor beta chain was recovered during a study of T cells in Graves' hyperthyroidism and ophthalmopathy (dated by TCRdb to the late 2010s). For the study in its entirety: Peripheral blood was sampled at the time of initial diagnosis, prior to any treatment. A discovery cohort of approximately 97 patients, 43 with Graves' ophthalmopathy and roughly 59 with stable Graves' hyperthyroidism, was used to find distinguishing TCR V-J signatures. Prospective prediction of ophthalmopathy was tested in an independent validation cohort of fewer than 20 hyperthyroidism patients and some 17 patients who later progressed to ophthalmopathy. The 75 to 100 discovery patients were randomly divided into training and test sets at a 7:3 ratio. In more than 5 Graves' hyperthyroidism patients, the study also compared T-cell repertoires from thyroid tissue with T-cell repertoires from blood. Once sampling was done, hyperthyroidism patients were given methimazole at a starting dose of 30 mg daily, whereas ophthalmopathy patients were given high-dose intravenous methylprednisolone. The paper reports TCR Vbeta CDR3 sequencing of more than 120 peripheral blood samples: approximately 41 ophthalmopathy, approximately 74 hyperthyroidism and approximately 17 progressor patients.

The TCR beta CDR3 regions were amplified from RNA transcripts. The first round of RT-PCR for the TCR CDR3 was performed with the HTBI primer set and the Qiagen OneStep RT-PCR kit. The libraries were constructed in a second round of multiplex PCR and then size-selected and purified. The libraries were sequenced on an Illumina HiSeq2000 using paired-end 100 bp reads. From the authors' description of their analysis: SOAPnuke was used to process the raw data, throwing out any read that contained adapters or uncalled bases, had a mean Phred below 15, or lacked an exact constant-primer or identifier match. COPE v1.2.5 was used to merge the high-quality paired reads, and each unique nucleotide sequence was defined as a clonotype. MiTCR v1.1 was used to align the clonotypes against IMGT TRBV, TRBD and TRBJ reference segments. Analysis was restricted to V-J combinations with a frequency above 0.0001, which covered roughly 99% of repertoires. A TCS score was defined as the ratio of F50 (clonal expansion) to E x V (chaos), with BLOSUM62-based TCRdist applied between CDR3 peptides within each V-J. Welch's t-statistics and random forest reduced 500 to 550 V-J features to 10 to 15, which were used in a naive Bayes classifier (R e1071). Using fastp trimming at Q25 and MiXCR clonotype assembly, TCRdb reanalyzed the public sequencing data and kept in-frame beta chains. Every distinct CDR3 protein forms one entry, paired with its most common genes and DNA. The V and J calls and clone size are TCRdb's, not the authors'. The sample profile shows approximately 480,000 distinct CDR3 sequences; less than 25% of them were found once. Roughly 29% of the sample is taken by the ten largest.

Stable Graves' hyperthyroidism was defined as no progression to ophthalmopathy during 18 months of follow-up. Hyperthyroidism patients were newly diagnosed, had a disease duration of under 2 months, and were aged 18 to 65 years. Exclusion was applied to patients with uncontrolled infections, other autoimmune diseases, pregnancy or lactation. Diagnoses relied on clinical symptoms, serum thyroxine and TRAb, thyroid ultrasound and orbital computed tomography. PBMCs were isolated from about 9.2 ml of fresh peripheral blood by Ficoll-Paque density gradient centrifugation. Total RNA was extracted with Trizol reagent, and quality was checked on an Agilent 2100 Bioanalyzer. This clonotype has just a few counts. What this receptor recognizes is not known. Base quality data are lacking; no much larger clone is found one base away. General study outcomes and caveats: A model built on a 13 V-J signature distinguished ophthalmopathy from stable hyperthyroidism, reaching 87.88% sensitivity and under 84% specificity in cross-validation and 80%/75% in testing. Sample size was not statistically predetermined, and investigators were not blinded to group allocation. Most expanded thyroid clonotypes (frequency above 0.001) were also found in blood, which suggests that blood repertoires may mirror thyroid immune responses. In validation, the model predicted progression to ophthalmopathy a median of 6.5 months before onset, with roughly 70% sensitivity and 72.22% specificity.

Spanning cysteine to phenylalanine, the CDR3 consists of 14 amino acids. Just the 42-base CDR3 DNA is kept, in frame starting at base 1. V is pared back by 2 bases and J by 2 bases, with 10 bases lying between the germline termini. The germline V gene encodes CDR1 MGHDK and CDR2 SYGVNS. The rearranged chain carries TRBV25-1 and TRBJ2-7, and possibly TRBD1, on 6 matching bases. The sequence was collected from a man aged 18 to 29 with Graves' hyperthyroidism. The material sequenced was blood. The base sequence is TGTGCCAGCAGTGAAGCGGACAGTCCCTACGAGCAGTACTTC. It codes for CASSEADSPYEQYF.